This is a list of T cell receptor beta chains from one sample in a study of shared clonotypes between healthy human individuals. Only in-frame clones appear in the TCRdb table, and some are missing; sequencing was by immunoSEQ multiplex PCR. The sample consists of millions of clones, roughly 92% of them appearing once. Input material: naive CD4+ T cells sorted from blood. The receptors here all came from a young man in good health. CDR3s include the opening cysteine and the closing phenylalanine or tryptophan. Fields, in order: J gene, V gene, CDR3 protein.

J gene: TRBJ2-1; V gene: TRBV5-1; CDR3 protein: CASRGTGFSSYNEQFF
J gene: TRBJ2-7; V gene: TRBV20-1; CDR3 protein: CSASSEQYF
J gene: TRBJ2-1; V gene: TRBV7-7; CDR3 protein: CASSLRGANEQFF
J gene: TRBJ1-2; V gene: TRBV14; CDR3 protein: CASSRQQTNYGYTF
J gene: TRBJ1-1; V gene: TRBV28; CDR3 protein: CASKGRGAEAFF
J gene: TRBJ1-4; V gene: TRBV5-4; CDR3 protein: CASSLEGGTNEKLFF
J gene: TRBJ2-3; V gene: TRBV5-1; CDR3 protein: CASSLAVSTVRTDTQYF
J gene: TRBJ2-7; V gene: TRBV10-3; CDR3 protein: CAISESGLAYEQYF
J gene: TRBJ2-6; V gene: TRBV11-2; CDR3 protein: CASSLLVLGANVLTF
J gene: TRBJ2-7; V gene: TRBV19; CDR3 protein: CASSISGSSYEQYF
J gene: TRBJ1-1; V gene: TRBV19; CDR3 protein: CASSPSERNTEAFF
J gene: TRBJ2-3; V gene: TRBV12-5; CDR3 protein: CASGFVSDTQYF
J gene: TRBJ1-6; V gene: TRBV18; CDR3 protein: CASSPQGLNSPLHF
J gene: TRBJ2-5; V gene: TRBV18; CDR3 protein: CASSPPVAGRETQYF
J gene: TRBJ1-3; V gene: TRBV27; CDR3 protein: CASSLAGPSGNTIYF
J gene: TRBJ2-7; V gene: TRBV11-2; CDR3 protein: CASSHRDRISYEQYF
J gene: TRBJ2-7; V gene: TRBV27; CDR3 protein: CASSLAITGIYEQYF